These T cell receptor beta chains were read from a single sample in a study of blood T cell repertoires in COVID-19. Generated by immunoSEQ multiplex PCR, the TCRdb table keeps only in-frame clones and is missing some. The sample has roughly 230,000 clones; about 88% are singletons. The sequenced material came from peripheral blood. Source of these receptors: a man between 40 and 49 years old with acute or convalescent COVID-19. CDR3s leave out the opening cysteine and the closing phenylalanine or tryptophan.

TRBV9 ASSVDGGDIQY
TRBV2 ASSHTLAGDSYEQY
TRBV10-3 AIRRAGTAYTGELF
TRBV3-1/TRBV3-2 ASSPFRQNTGELF
TRBV7-3 ASSIDRGTEAF
TRBV7-8 ASSRQGIYEQY
TRBV18 ASSPGQGAGYT
TRBV5-1 ASSLMAGEGRTEAF
TRBV5-5 ASSLALGRYEQY
TRBV10-3 AISSTGGAGEAF
TRBV5-6 ATYAWTGGLSGANVLT
TRBV12-3/TRBV12-4 ASSRQGSDGYT
TRBV6-1 ASSEGRGWTDREQY
TRBV9 ASSVEPVPGAEAF